The sequence of this T cell receptor (beta chain) was determined in a study of tumor and adjacent non-tumor tissue in lung cancer (dated by TCRdb to the late 2010s). A note on the overall study: Of the cohort, roughly 12 patients had adenocarcinoma, 2 had squamous cell carcinoma and 1 had small cell lung cancer. The roughly 15 enrolled patients, of whom 10 were men and 5 were women, were aged about 31 to 85 years and were diagnosed with TNM stage I to III disease. TCRbeta CDR3 sequencing was performed on fewer than 35 paired specimens, with one tumor sample and one normal lung sample collected per patient. Sequencing produced about 130 million productive TCRbeta reads in total, an average of about 4 million reads per sample. The study compared bulk TCRbeta repertoires from lung tumor tissue and matched distant non-tumor lung tissue of some 14 lung cancer patients. Points the paper makes about the study in general: A significantly larger cumulative share of the repertoire was made up by the top 100 clones in normal lung than in tumor tissue. Tumor tissue showed significantly greater TCR diversity (inverse Simpson) than normal lung tissue (roughly 430 vs 170, P = 0.0075, Mann-Whitney U test). Because peripheral blood was not sequenced, the blood TCRbeta repertoires of the lung cancer patients in the study went unexamined. Only around 14 patients were in the cohort, and the authors stated that larger samples and more detailed clinical data are needed. TCR diversity was significantly higher in younger patients, and higher tumor TCR diversity was associated with shorter overall and disease-free survival. Neither the sequencing platform nor unique molecular identifiers are mentioned in the methods.

Points on this clonotype: This receptor's antigen is unknown. At one end the junction does not follow the germline gene, possibly because of a read error.

Bulk unsorted tissue served as the source for RNA extraction, and RNA quality was assessed using a NanoDrop ND-1000 and an Agilent 2100. All donors had newly diagnosed lung cancer, had not received prior chemotherapy, and were admitted for thoracic surgery in China between August and November 2014. Anyone who had undergone radiotherapy or chemotherapy before, or who had another cancer at the same time, was left out of the study. Pieces of surgical tissue measuring roughly 1-2.3 cm3 were kept in RNAlater solution and stored at -80 degrees C until use. Receptor amplification or capture employed multiplex PCR. The instrument given in TCRdb is Illumina HiSeq 2500. TCRbeta libraries were built by three rounds of nested PCR using primers (Table S4), following protocols modified from ARM-PCR. Before sequencing, PCR products in the 200-500 bp range were cut out of the gel and cleaned up using the QIAquick gel extraction kit. Concerning the study's data processing: Reads were cleaned with Trimmomatic, merged with FLASH into complete CDR3 sequences, and assigned to V(D)J germline segments with MiTCR. Clonal diversity was computed as the inverse Simpson's index with VDJtools. Productive reads were defined as in-frame sequences without a premature stop codon. TCRdb reworked the public reads: Q25 trimming with fastp, MiXCR clone assembly, productive beta chains retained. CDR3 protein sequences are deduplicated, and each keeps its most common genes and DNA. TCRdb, not the authors, supplied the V and J calls. The sample contains 120,000 or so distinct CDR3 sequences, 66% of them found a single time. The ten most abundant clones make up around 13% of the sample.

The CDR3 has 14 amino acids, counting the end cysteine and phenylalanine. CDR3 DNA only is kept here, 42 bases in frame from base 1. Based on the germline V gene, the CDR1 and CDR2 sequences are ENHRY and SYGVKD. This receptor was taken from a man aged 25 to 40 with non-small cell lung cancer. The chain joins TRBV10-3 to TRBJ2-5, with the D gene not clear enough to name. Sequencing was carried out using lung tumor tissue. This receptor carries the CDR3 CAISARSLQEAQYF. The nucleotide sequence reads TGTGCCATCAGCGCTCGTAGCCTGCAAGAGGCCCAGTACTTC.